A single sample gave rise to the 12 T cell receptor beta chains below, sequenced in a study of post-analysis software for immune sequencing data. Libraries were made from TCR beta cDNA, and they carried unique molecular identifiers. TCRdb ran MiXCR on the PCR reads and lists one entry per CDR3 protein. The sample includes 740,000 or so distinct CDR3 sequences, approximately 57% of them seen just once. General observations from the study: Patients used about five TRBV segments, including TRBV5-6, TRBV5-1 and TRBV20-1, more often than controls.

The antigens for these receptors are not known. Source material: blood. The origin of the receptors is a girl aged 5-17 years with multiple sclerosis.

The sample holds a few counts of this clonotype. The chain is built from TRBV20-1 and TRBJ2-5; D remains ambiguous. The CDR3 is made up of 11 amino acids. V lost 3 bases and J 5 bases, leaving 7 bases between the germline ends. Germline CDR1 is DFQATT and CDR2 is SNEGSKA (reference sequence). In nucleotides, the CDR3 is TGCAGTGCTAGCTCGCGGGAGACCCAGTACTTC. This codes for CSASSRETQYF.

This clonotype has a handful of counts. The CDR3: CATSRPDRPSYEQYF. DNA of the CDR3: TGTGCCACCAGCAGGCCGGACAGGCCGTCCTACGAGCAGTACTTC. The chain joins TRBV15 to TRBJ2-7; the match to TRBD1 covers 7 bases. The V segment lost 3 bases and the J segment 1 base; nucleotides outside the gene matches: 6. CDR3 length: 15 amino acids. The germline V gene has CDR1 LNHNV and CDR2 YYDKDF (reference sequence). Full variable domain (missing parts from reference TRBV15 and TRBJ2-7): DAMVIQNPRYQVTQFGKPVTLSCSQTLNHNVMYWYQQKSSQAPKLLFHYYDKDFNNEADTPDNFQSRRPNTSFCFLDIRSPGLGDTAMYLCATSRPDRPSYEQYFGPGTRLTVT.

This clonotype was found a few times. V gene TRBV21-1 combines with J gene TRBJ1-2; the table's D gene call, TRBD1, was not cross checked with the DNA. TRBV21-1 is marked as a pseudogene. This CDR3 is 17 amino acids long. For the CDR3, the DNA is TGTGCCAGCAGCAAAGGGCTAGGACAAAGGTTGAACTATGGCTACACCTTC. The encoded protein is CASSKGLGQRLNYGYTF.

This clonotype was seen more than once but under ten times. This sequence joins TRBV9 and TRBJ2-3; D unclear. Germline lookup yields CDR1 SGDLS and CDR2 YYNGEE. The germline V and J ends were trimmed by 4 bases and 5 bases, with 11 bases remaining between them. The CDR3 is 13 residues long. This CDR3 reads CASSFGSIDTQYF. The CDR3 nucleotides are TGTGCCAGCAGCTTTGGGTCCATAGATACGCAGTATTTT.

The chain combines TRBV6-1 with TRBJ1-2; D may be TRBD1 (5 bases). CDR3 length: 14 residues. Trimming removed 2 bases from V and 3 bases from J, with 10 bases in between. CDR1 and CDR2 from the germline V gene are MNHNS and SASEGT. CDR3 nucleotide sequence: TGTGCCAGCAGTGAAAATTGGGGCCACTATGGCTACACCTTC. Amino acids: CASSENWGHYGYTF.

This chain's CDR3 is CASNIGRSYEQYF. The CDR3 DNA reads TGTGCCAGCAATATTGGACGCTCCTACGAGCAGTACTTC. This rearrangement joins TRBV2 to TRBJ2-7, with D uncertain. This CDR3 contains 13 residues. The V gene lost 7 bases and the J gene lost 0 bases, with 10 bases spanning the gap. Germline V gene sequence: CDR1 SNHLY, CDR2 FYNNEI.

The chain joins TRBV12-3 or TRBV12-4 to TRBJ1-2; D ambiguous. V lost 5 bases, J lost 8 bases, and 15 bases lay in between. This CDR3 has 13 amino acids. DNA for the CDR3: TGTGCCAGCAGTGCTACCCCCTTAAGAGGCTACACCTTC. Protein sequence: CASSATPLRGYTF.

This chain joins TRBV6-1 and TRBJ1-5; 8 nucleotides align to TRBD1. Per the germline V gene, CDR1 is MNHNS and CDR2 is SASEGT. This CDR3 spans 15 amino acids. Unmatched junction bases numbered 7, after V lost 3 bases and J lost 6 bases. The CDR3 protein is CASSDTQGGSQPQHF. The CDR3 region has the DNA TGTGCCAGCAGTGATACACAGGGGGGTAGTCAGCCCCAGCATTTT.

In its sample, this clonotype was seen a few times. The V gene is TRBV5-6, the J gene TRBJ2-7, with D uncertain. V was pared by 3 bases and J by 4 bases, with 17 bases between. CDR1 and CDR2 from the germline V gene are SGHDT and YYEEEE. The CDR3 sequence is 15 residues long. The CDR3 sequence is CASSWTELDGYEQYF. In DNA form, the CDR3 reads TGTGCCAGCAGCTGGACGGAGTTAGACGGATACGAGCAGTACTTC.

For the CDR3, the DNA is TGTGCCAGCAGCTTAACACACAACACTGAAGCTTTCTTT. Protein: CASSLTHNTEAFF. The V call is TRBV7-3, the J call TRBJ1-1; D ambiguous. The germline CDR1 and CDR2 sequences are SGHTA and FQGTGA. The CDR3 consists of 13 residues. The germline V and J ends were trimmed by 0 bases and 2 bases, with 4 bases remaining between them.

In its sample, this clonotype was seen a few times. CDR3: CSAHGLGQVFTYEQYF. The CDR3 DNA reads as TGCAGTGCTCACGGGCTAGGCCAGGTCTTTACCTACGAGCAGTACTTC. The chain employs TRBV20-1 and TRBJ2-7, with D unresolved. The CDR3 has 16 residues. Germline V lookup: CDR1 DFQATT, CDR2 SNEGSKA (reference sequence). Between the trimmed V and J ends, which lost 5 bases and 2 bases, there was a span of 22 bases.

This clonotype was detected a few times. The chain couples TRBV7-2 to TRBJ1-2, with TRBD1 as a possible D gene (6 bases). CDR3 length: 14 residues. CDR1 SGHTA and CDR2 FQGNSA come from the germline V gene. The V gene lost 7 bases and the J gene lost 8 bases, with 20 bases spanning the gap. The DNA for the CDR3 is TGTGCCAGCACCGACCTCCAACAGGGACGGGGCTACACCTTC. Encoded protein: CASTDLQQGRGYTF.